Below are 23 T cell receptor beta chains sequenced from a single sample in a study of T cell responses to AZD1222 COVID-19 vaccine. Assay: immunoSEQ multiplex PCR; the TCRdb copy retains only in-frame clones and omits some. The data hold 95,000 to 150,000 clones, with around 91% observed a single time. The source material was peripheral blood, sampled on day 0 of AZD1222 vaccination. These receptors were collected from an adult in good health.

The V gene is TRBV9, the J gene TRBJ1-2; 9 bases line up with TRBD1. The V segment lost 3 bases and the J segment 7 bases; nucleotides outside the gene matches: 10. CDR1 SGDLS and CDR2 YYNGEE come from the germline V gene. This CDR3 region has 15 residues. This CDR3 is CASSASGTGNRGYTF. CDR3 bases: TGTGCCAGCAGCGCATCCGGGACAGGGAACCGTGGCTACACCTTC.

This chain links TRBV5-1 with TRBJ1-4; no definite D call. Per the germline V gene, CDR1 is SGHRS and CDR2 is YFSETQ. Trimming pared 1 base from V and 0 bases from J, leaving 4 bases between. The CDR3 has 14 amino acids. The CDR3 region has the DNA TGCGCCAGCAGCTTGTCGGCAACTAATGAAAAACTGTTTTTT. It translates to CASSLSATNEKLFF.

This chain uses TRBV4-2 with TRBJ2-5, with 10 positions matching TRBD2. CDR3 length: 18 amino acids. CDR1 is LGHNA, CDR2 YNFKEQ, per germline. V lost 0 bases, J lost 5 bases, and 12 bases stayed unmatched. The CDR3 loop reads CASSQEVASGGRRETQYF. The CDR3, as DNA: TGTGCCAGCAGCCAAGAAGTGGCTAGCGGGGGCCGGAGGGAGACCCAGTACTTC.

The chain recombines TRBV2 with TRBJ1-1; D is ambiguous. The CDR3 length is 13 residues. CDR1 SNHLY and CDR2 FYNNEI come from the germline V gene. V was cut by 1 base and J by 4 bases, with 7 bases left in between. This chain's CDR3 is CASSEEWGTEAFF. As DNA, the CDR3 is TGTGCCAGCAGTGAAGAGTGGGGCACTGAAGCTTTCTTT. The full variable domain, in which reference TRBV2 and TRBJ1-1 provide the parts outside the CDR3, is EPEVTQTPSHQVTQMGQEVILRCVPISNHLYFYWYRQILGQKVEFLVSFYNNEISEKSEIFDDQFSVERPDGSNFTLKIRSTKLEDSAMYFCASSEEWGTEAFFGQGTRLTVV.

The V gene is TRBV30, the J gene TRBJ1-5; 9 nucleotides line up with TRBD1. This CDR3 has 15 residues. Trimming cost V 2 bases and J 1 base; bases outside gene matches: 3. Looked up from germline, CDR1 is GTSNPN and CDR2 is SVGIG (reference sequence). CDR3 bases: TGTGCCTGGAGTCAGGACAGGGGAAGCAATCAGCCCCAGCATTTT. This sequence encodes CAWSQDRGSNQPQHF.

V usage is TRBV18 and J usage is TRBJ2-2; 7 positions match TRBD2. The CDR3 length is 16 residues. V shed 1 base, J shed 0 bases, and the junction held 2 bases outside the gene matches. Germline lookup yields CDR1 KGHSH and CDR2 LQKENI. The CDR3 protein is CASSPLGTTNTGELFF. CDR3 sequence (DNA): TGTGCCAGCTCACCACTTGGGACTACGAACACCGGGGAGCTGTTTTTT.

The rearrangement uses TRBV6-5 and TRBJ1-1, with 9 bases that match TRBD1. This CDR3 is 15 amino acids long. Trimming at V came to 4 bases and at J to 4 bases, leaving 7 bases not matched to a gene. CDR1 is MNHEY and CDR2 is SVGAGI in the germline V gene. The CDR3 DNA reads TGTGCCAGCAGTTTTAAACAGGGGGCGGCCACTGAAGCTTTCTTT. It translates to CASSFKQGAATEAFF.

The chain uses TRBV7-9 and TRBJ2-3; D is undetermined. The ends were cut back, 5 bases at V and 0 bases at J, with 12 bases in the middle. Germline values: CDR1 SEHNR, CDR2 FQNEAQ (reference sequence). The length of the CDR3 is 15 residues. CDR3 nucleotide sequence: TGTGCCAGCAGCCCCGGGCCTTCAAGCACAGATACGCAGTATTTT. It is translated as CASSPGPSSTDTQYF.

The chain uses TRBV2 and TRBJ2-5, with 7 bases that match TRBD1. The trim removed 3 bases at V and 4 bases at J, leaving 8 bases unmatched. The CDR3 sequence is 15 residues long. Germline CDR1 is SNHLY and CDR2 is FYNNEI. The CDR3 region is CASSEPRGPSETQYF. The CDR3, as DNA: TGTGCCAGCAGTGAGCCTAGGGGGCCCTCAGAGACCCAGTACTTC. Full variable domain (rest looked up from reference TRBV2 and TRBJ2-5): EPEVTQTPSHQVTQMGQEVILRCVPISNHLYFYWYRQILGQKVEFLVSFYNNEISEKSEIFDDQFSVERPDGSNFTLKIRSTKLEDSAMYFCASSEPRGPSETQYFGPGTRLLVL.

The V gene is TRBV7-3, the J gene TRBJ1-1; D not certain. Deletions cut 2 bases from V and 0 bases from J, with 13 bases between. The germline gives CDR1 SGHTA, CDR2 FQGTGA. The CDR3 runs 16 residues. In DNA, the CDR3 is TGTGCCAGCAGCTTAGGTCCACAAGGGTTGAACACTGAAGCTTTCTTT. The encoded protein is CASSLGPQGLNTEAFF. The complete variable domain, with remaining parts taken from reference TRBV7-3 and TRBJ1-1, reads GAGVSQTPSNKVTEKGKYVELRCDPISGHTALYWYRQSLGQGPEFLIYFQGTGAADDSGLPNDRFFAVRPEGSVSTLKIQRTERGDSAVYLCASSLGPQGLNTEAFFGQGTRLTVV.

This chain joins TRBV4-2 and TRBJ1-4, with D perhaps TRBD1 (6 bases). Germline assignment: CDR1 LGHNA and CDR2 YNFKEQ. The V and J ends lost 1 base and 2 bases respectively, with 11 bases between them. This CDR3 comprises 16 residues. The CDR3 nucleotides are TGTGCCAGCAGCCAAGGGGGGGCTAGGACTAATGAAAAACTGTTTTTT. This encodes CASSQGGARTNEKLFF.

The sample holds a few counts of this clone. CDR3 sequence (DNA): TGTGCCAGAAGACTGCAACGGACAGGGGGCGCGGGTAATCAGCCCCAGCATTTT. As protein: CARRLQRTGGAGNQPQHF. The V gene is TRBV5-3, the J gene TRBJ1-5, with 11 bases aligning to TRBD1. TRBV5-3 is an ORF, and what it does is uncertain. The CDR3 is 18 amino acids. J gave up 4 bases and V 5 bases, and 14 bases lay outside the gene matches.

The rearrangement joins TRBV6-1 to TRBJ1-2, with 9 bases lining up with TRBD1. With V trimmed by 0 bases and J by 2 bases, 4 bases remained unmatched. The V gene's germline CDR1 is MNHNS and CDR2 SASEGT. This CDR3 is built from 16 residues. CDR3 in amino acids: CASSEAWGQGNYGYTF. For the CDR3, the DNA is TGTGCCAGCAGTGAAGCATGGGGACAGGGAAACTATGGCTACACCTTC.

The CDR3 spells CASSATGVDTEAFF. The CDR3 nucleotides read TGTGCCAGCAGCGCAACAGGGGTTGACACTGAAGCTTTCTTT. The rearrangement joins TRBV7-3 to TRBJ1-1; 7 bases fit TRBD1. The CDR3 has 14 residues. The germline V gene encodes CDR1 SGHTA and CDR2 FQGTGA. V was pared by 5 bases and J by 3 bases, with 6 bases of the junction left unmatched.

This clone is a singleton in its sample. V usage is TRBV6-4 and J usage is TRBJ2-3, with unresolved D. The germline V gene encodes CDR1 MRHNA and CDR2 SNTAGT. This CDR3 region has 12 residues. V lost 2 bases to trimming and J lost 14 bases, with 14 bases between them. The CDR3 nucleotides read TGTGCCAGCAGTGACCATGGTGGGTTTCGGTATTTT. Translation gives CASSDHGGFRYF.

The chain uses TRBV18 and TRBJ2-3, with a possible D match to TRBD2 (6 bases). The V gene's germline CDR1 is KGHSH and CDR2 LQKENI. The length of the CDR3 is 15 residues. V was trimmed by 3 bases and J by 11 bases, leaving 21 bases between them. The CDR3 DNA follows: TGTGCCAGCTCACCGGAGACTAGTGGGGGTCGTGGGCAGTATTTT. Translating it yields CASSPETSGGRGQYF.

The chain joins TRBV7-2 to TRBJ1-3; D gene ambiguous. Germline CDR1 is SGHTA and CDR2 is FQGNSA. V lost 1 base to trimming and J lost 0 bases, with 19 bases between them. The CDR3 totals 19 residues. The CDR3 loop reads CASSLEGGWDSSSGNTIYF. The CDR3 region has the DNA TGTGCCAGCAGCTTAGAGGGAGGGTGGGATTCAAGCTCTGGAAACACCATATATTTT.

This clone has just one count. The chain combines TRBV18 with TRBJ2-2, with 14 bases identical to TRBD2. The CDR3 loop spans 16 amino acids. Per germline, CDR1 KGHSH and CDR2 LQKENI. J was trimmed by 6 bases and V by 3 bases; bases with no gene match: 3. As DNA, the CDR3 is TGTGCCAGCTCACCCGGGACTAGCGGGGGAGCCGGGGAGCTGTTTTTT. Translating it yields CASSPGTSGGAGELFF.

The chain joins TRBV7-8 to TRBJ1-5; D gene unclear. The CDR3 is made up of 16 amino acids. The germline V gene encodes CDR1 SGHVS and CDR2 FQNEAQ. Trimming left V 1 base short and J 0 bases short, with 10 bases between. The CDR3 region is CASSLGSVPSNQPQHF. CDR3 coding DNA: TGTGCCAGCAGCTTAGGGTCAGTCCCTAGCAATCAGCCCCAGCATTTT.

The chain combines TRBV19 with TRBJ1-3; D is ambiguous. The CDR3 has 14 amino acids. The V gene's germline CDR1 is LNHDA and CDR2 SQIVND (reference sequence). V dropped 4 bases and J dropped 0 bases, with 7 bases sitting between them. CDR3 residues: CASSKGSSGNTIYF. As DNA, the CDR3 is TGTGCCAGTAGTAAAGGAAGCTCTGGAAACACCATATATTTT. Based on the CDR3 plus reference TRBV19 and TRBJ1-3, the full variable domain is DGGITQSPKYLFRKEGQNVTLSCEQNLNHDAMYWYRQDPGQGLRLIYYSQIVNDFQKGDIAEGYSVSREKKESFPLTVTSAQKNPTAFYLCASSKGSSGNTIYFGEGSWLTVV.

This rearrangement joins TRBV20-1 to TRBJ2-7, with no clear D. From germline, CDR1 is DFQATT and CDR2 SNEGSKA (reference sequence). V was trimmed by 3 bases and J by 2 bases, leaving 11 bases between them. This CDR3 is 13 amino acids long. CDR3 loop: CSASSTETYEQYF. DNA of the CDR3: TGCAGTGCTAGTTCGACCGAAACCTACGAGCAGTACTTC.

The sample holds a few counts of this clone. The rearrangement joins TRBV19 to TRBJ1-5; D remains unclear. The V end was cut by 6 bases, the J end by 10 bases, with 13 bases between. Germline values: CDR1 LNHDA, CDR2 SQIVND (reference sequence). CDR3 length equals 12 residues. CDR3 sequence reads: CASSPDRDPQHF. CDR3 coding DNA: TGTGCCAGTAGCCCGGACCGAGATCCCCAGCATTTT.

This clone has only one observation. The chain's CDR3 is CASSPPGINYNEQFF. The CDR3 nucleotides read TGCGCCAGCAGCCCCCCGGGGATCAACTACAATGAGCAGTTCTTC. This chain connects TRBV5-1 to TRBJ2-1, with D maybe TRBD2 (5 bases). CDR3 size: 15 residues. In germline, CDR1 is SGHRS, CDR2 YFSETQ. Trimming took 4 bases from V and 3 from J, leaving 14 bases between them. Combining the CDR3 with reference TRBV5-1 and TRBJ2-1 gives the whole variable domain KAGVTQTPRYLIKTRGQQVTLSCSPISGHRSVSWYQQTPGQGLQFLFEYFSETQRNKGNFPGRFSGRQFSNSRSEMNVSTLELGDSALYLCASSPPGINYNEQFFGPGTRLTVL.